Listed here are 8 T cell receptor beta chains from one sample, sequenced in a study of graft-versus-host responses after intestinal transplantation. No cognate antigen is known for these TCRs. The repertoire was sequenced with immunoSEQ multiplex PCR; TCRdb's copy has only in-frame clones and lacks some. The sample carries tens of thousands of clones, around 90% recorded once. The sample here was unstimulated CD8+ T cells sorted from spleen or lymph node cells, taken before transplant. The receptors stem from a human donor who was the organ donor for an intestinal transplant.

The V and J genes are TRBV4-1 and TRBJ1-5, with a possible D match to TRBD1 (5 bases). Between the trimmed V and J ends, which lost 5 bases and 6 bases, there was a span of 23 bases. CDR3 size: 17 residues. The germline gives CDR1 MGHRA, CDR2 YSYEKL. The CDR3 here is CASSRKPAGGRVQPQHF. The CDR3 DNA is TGCGCCAGCAGCAGGAAACCCGCCGGGGGAAGGGTTCAGCCCCAGCATTTT.

J is TRBJ1-2 and V is TRBV16, with D perhaps TRBD1 (6 bases). Per the germline V gene, CDR1 is KGHSY and CDR2 is FQNENV. The CDR3 has 15 amino acids. V was pared by 3 bases and J by 4 bases, with 15 bases between. CDR3 in amino acids: CASSHPEQGFYGYTF. The CDR3 nucleotides read TGTGCCAGCAGCCACCCCGAACAGGGCTTCTATGGCTACACCTTC.

The chain couples TRBV4-2 to TRBJ1-2; 8 positions agree with TRBD1. The CDR3 totals 17 residues. J lost 7 bases, V lost 1 base, and 14 bases had no gene match. The V gene's germline CDR1 is LGHNA and CDR2 YNFKEQ. In DNA, the CDR3 is TGTGCCAGCAGCCAAGTCCGATCTGGTAGGGACAGGAGTGGCTACACCTTC. Protein product: CASSQVRSGRDRSGYTF.

On this clone itself: The junction departs from germline at one end; a sequencing error may be responsible. The chain combines TRBV20-1 with TRBJ2-1; D is perhaps TRBD2 (5 bases). Germline-derived CDR1 and CDR2 are DFQATT and SNEGSKA (reference sequence). The CDR3 has 11 amino acids. CDR3 DNA: TGCAGTGCCAGAGGAGGCAATGAGCAGTTCTTC. It translates to CSARGGNEQFF.

Remarks on this clone: The junction differs from germline at one of its ends, possibly a read error. The chain has TRBV4-1 and TRBJ2-1, with no clear D. This CDR3 is 15 amino acids long. The germline CDR1 and CDR2 sequences are MGHRA and YSYEKL. The CDR3 coding sequence is TGCGCCAGCAGACAAGCACCCAACTCGGTTGATGAGCAGTTCTTC. Translating gives CASRQAPNSVDEQFF.

This clone was picked up one time. This chain uses TRBV6-6 with TRBJ2-1, with D hard to call. Trimming took off 2 bases at V and 7 bases at J, with 9 bases between the two ends. The CDR3 has 13 amino acids. Germline V gives CDR1 MNHNY, CDR2 SVGAGI (reference sequence). CDR3 in DNA: TGTGCCAGCAGTTACCTTGCGCAAAATGAGCAGTTCTTC. It encodes CASSYLAQNEQFF.

The V gene is TRBV29-1, the J gene TRBJ2-1; weak D call: TRBD2 (6 bases). Germline V gene sequence: CDR1 SQVTM, CDR2 ANQGSEA. The CDR3 is made up of 10 amino acids. V shed 6 bases and J shed 6 bases, with 6 bases lying between them. The CDR3 reads CSVGGNEQFF. The CDR3 DNA follows: TGCAGCGTGGGGGGCAATGAGCAGTTCTTC.

The chain recombines TRBV9 with TRBJ1-2; D is undetermined. V was shortened by 0 bases and J by 8 bases, with 20 bases between the two germline ends. From germline, CDR1 is SGDLS and CDR2 YYNGEE. The CDR3 has 16 amino acids. The CDR3 protein is CASSVGRWVSLRGYTF. CDR3 DNA: TGTGCCAGCAGCGTAGGTCGATGGGTATCTCTCAGGGGCTACACCTTC.